The 25 T cell receptor beta chains given below trace back to one sample, sequenced in a study of blood T cell repertoires in COVID-19. Method: immunoSEQ multiplex PCR; TCRdb's copy keeps in-frame clones and lacks some. This sample has hundreds of thousands of clones; 88% occur once, and the top ten carry just under 7%. The sample taken for sequencing was peripheral blood. The receptors were gathered from a woman aged 25 to 45 who had recovered from COVID-19.

The chain links TRBV5-5 to TRBJ1-1, with D hard to call. Germline V gene lookup returns CDR1 SGHKS and CDR2 YYEKEE (reference sequence). Trimming shortened V by 4 bases and J by 3 bases, and 19 bases separated the two germline ends. This CDR3 has 16 residues. In nucleotides, the CDR3 is TGTGCCAGCAGCGACTTCGACCCGGGTACGGACACTGAAGCTTTCTTT. Translating gives CASSDFDPGTDTEAFF.

The chain couples TRBV4-1 to TRBJ1-3; TRBD1 aligns across 7 bases. Trimming removed 4 bases from V and 3 bases from J; junction bases left unmatched: 6. Germline loops: CDR1 MGHRA, CDR2 YSYEKL. This CDR3 is built from 15 residues. The CDR3 DNA follows: TGCGCCAGCAGCCTCCTACAGGGGAGTGGAAACACCATATATTTT. This sequence encodes CASSLLQGSGNTIYF.

The chain carries TRBV4-3 and TRBJ1-1, with TRBD1 matching over 8 bases. CDR1 and CDR2 from the germline V gene are LGHNA and YSLEER. V lost 2 bases, J lost 1 base, and 6 bases stayed unmatched. The CDR3 is 16 amino acids. The CDR3 region is CASSQFTGGTNTEAFF. The CDR3 region has the DNA TGCGCCAGCAGCCAATTCACAGGGGGAACGAACACTGAAGCTTTCTTT.

The gene calls are TRBV19 and TRBJ1-5; 9 bases are a match to TRBD1. Germline assignment: CDR1 LNHDA and CDR2 SQIVND (reference sequence). Losses at the gene ends were 9 bases for V and 1 base for J; bases not matched to a gene: 10. This CDR3 region has 16 residues. This chain's CDR3 is CASLVPGQGSNQPQHF. The CDR3 DNA sequence: TGTGCCAGCCTGGTCCCGGGACAGGGCAGCAATCAGCCCCAGCATTTT.

This chain links TRBV18 with TRBJ1-2; 7 bases map to TRBD1. Germline V gives CDR1 KGHSH, CDR2 LQKENI. Germline trimming cut 3 bases from V and 5 bases from J; bases unmatched to any gene: 3. The CDR3 has 13 residues. The CDR3 is CASSPGQDYGYTF. The DNA for the CDR3 is TGTGCCAGCTCACCCGGACAGGATTATGGCTACACCTTC.

The J gene is TRBJ1-6, the V gene TRBV3-1 (or the pseudogene TRBV3-2); D is possibly TRBD1 (6 bases). The CDR3 runs to 14 residues. Per the germline V gene, CDR1 is LGHDT and CDR2 is YNNKEL (reference sequence). Trimming pared 2 bases from V and 7 bases from J, leaving 9 bases between. CDR3: CASSQPGANSPLHF. In DNA, the CDR3 is TGTGCCAGCAGCCAACCAGGGGCAAATTCACCCCTCCACTTT.

This chain joins TRBV9 and TRBJ1-1; D gene unclear. CDR1 SGDLS and CDR2 YYNGEE come from the germline V gene. V gave up 0 bases and J gave up 1 base, with 4 bases separating them. The CDR3 length is 13 residues. The CDR3 DNA sequence: TGTGCCAGCAGCGTAGACGGGAACACTGAAGCTTTCTTT. Translation: CASSVDGNTEAFF.

The chain links TRBV11-3 to TRBJ2-4, with D possibly being TRBD1 (5 bases). Germline V gene sequence: CDR1 SGHNT, CDR2 YENEEA. The V end was cut by 6 bases, the J end by 4 bases, with 13 bases between. The CDR3 runs to 14 residues. The CDR3 loop reads CASRPDTGKNIQYF. The CDR3 bases are TGTGCCAGCAGACCCGACACAGGTAAAAACATTCAGTACTTC.

Note on this clone: Other nucleotide sequences from this sample produce the same CDR3. The chain combines TRBV7-2 with TRBJ2-3; D gene uncertain. Germline assignment: CDR1 SGHTA and CDR2 FQGNSA. The V end lost 1 base, the J end lost 0 bases, and 8 bases lay between the germline ends. This CDR3 spans 15 amino acids. The CDR3 region has the DNA TGTGCCAGCAGCTTAGAAGGAGTCAGCACAGATACGCAGTATTTT. The encoded protein is CASSLEGVSTDTQYF.

This rearrangement joins TRBV10-3 to TRBJ2-5; 10 bases fit TRBD1. This CDR3 has 14 residues. The ends lost 3 bases at V and 3 bases at J; junction bases unmatched: 1. From germline, CDR1 is ENHRY and CDR2 SYGVKD. The CDR3 reads CAISDGTGEETQYF. CDR3 DNA: TGTGCCATCAGTGACGGGACAGGGGAAGAGACCCAGTACTTC.

The V gene is TRBV27, the J gene TRBJ2-5, with D perhaps matching TRBD2 (5 bases). This CDR3 has 14 residues. The V end was cut by 5 bases, the J end by 4 bases, with 14 bases between. Germline V gene sequence: CDR1 MNHEY, CDR2 SMNVEV (reference sequence). The CDR3: CASSPRPSGETQYF. The CDR3 bases are TGTGCCAGCAGTCCGCGTCCGAGCGGAGAGACCCAGTACTTC.

The chain is built from TRBV7-7 and TRBJ2-3; 13 bases align to TRBD2. The CDR3 runs 15 residues. After removal of 5 bases from V and 4 bases from J, the junction contained 3 bases not matched to a gene. Germline V gene data show CDR1 as SSHAT and CDR2 as FNYEAQ (reference sequence). This CDR3 reads CASSLGTSGADTQYF. For the CDR3, the DNA is TGTGCCAGCAGCCTCGGGACTAGCGGGGCAGATACGCAGTATTTT.

V is TRBV5-1 and J is TRBJ2-7; D might be TRBD1 (7 bases). V dropped 4 bases and J dropped 3 bases, with 26 bases sitting between them. Germline V gene sequence: CDR1 SGHRS, CDR2 YFSETQ. This CDR3 comprises 18 residues. The CDR3 here is CASSPTVGGTVDSYEQYF. The CDR3 coding sequence is TGCGCCAGCAGCCCGACGGTAGGGGGGACAGTCGATAGCTACGAGCAGTACTTC.

The V call is TRBV18, the J call TRBJ1-2; the match to TRBD1 covers 9 bases. V dropped 4 bases and J dropped 5; count of bases not matched to a gene: 5. Germline loops: CDR1 KGHSH, CDR2 LQKENI. The CDR3 spans 14 residues. The CDR3 is CASSRDRVTYGYTF. The CDR3, as DNA: TGTGCCAGCTCACGGGACAGGGTCACTTATGGCTACACCTTC.

The sample holds a few counts of this clone. The chain links TRBV4-2 to TRBJ1-1, with TRBD1 matching over 7 bases. V was clipped by 4 bases and J by 7 bases; unmatched bases: 9. Germline CDR1 reads LGHNA; CDR2 reads YNFKEQ. This CDR3 comprises 14 residues. The CDR3 here is CASSRFGQVGEAFF. The CDR3 bases are TGTGCCAGCAGCCGCTTTGGACAGGTTGGTGAAGCTTTCTTT.

This chain links TRBV6-5 with TRBJ1-5; D might be TRBD1 (5 bases). Trimming took 8 bases from V and 7 from J, leaving 21 bases between them. Germline values: CDR1 MNHEY, CDR2 SVGAGI. The CDR3 has 15 amino acids. The CDR3 DNA follows: TGTGCCAGCGGGCCACAGTGGGGGGAGGGGCAGCCCCAGCATTTT. It yields the protein CASGPQWGEGQPQHF.

The chain carries TRBV6-5 and TRBJ2-5; D possibly corresponds to TRBD2 (5 bases). The CDR3 is 13 residues long. V lost 10 bases, J lost 4 bases, and 16 bases lay in between. CDR1 is MNHEY and CDR2 is SVGAGI in the germline V gene. The DNA for the CDR3 is TGTGCCACCTCCGGTCTAGCTGGAGAGACCCAGTACTTC. Its translation is CATSGLAGETQYF.

The J gene is TRBJ2-1, the V gene TRBV7-3, with D possibly TRBD1 on 6 matching bases. The germline V and J ends were trimmed by 1 base and 9 bases, with 10 bases remaining between them. The length of the CDR3 is 13 residues. Germline CDR1 SGHTA, CDR2 FQGTGA. DNA for the CDR3: TGTGCCAGCAGCTTAAGTCAGGGGAGTGAGCAGTTCTTC. Translation gives CASSLSQGSEQFF.

The chain carries TRBV5-1 and TRBJ2-2; 8 bases are shared with TRBD1. The CDR3 runs to 14 residues. Losses at the gene ends were 0 bases for V and 6 bases for J; bases not matched to a gene: 1. Germline CDR1 SGHRS, CDR2 YFSETQ. CDR3 protein: CASSLEQGAGELFF. As DNA, the CDR3 is TGCGCCAGCAGCTTGGAACAGGGGGCCGGGGAGCTGTTTTTT.

The chain uses TRBV5-4 and TRBJ2-3; D might be TRBD2 (6 bases). Germline V gene sequence: CDR1 SGHNT, CDR2 YYREEE (reference sequence). The CDR3 consists of 14 residues. Trimming stripped 7 bases from V and 0 bases from J, with 12 bases between. The CDR3: CASGGALSTDTQYF. CDR3 in DNA: TGTGCCAGCGGAGGGGCCCTGAGCACAGATACGCAGTATTTT. The full variable domain, rest sourced from reference TRBV5-4 and TRBJ2-3, is ETGVTQSPTHLIKTRGQQVTLRCSSQSGHNTVSWYQQALGQGPQFIFQYYREEENGRGNFPPRFSGLQFPNYSSELNVNALELDDSALYLCASGGALSTDTQYFGPGTRLTVL.

The chain combines TRBV30 with TRBJ2-1, with 9 bases fitting TRBD1. The germline V gene has CDR1 GTSNPN and CDR2 SVGIG (reference sequence). Trimming at V came to 1 base and at J to 9 bases, leaving 13 bases not matched to a gene. This CDR3 is built from 16 residues. DNA for the CDR3: TGTGCCTGGAGTGGCTACCCCCGGACAGGGGAGACTGAGCAGTTCTTC. This encodes CAWSGYPRTGETEQFF.

The chain uses TRBV15 and TRBJ2-7; TRBD1 is a possible D gene (5 bases). The CDR3 covers 13 residues. CDR1 LNHNV and CDR2 YYDKDF come from the germline V gene (reference sequence). Trimming pared 9 bases from V and 1 base from J, leaving 13 bases between. In DNA, the CDR3 is TGTGCCACAAGAGTACAGGAATCCTACGAGCAGTACTTC. Protein sequence: CATRVQESYEQYF.

The rearrangement uses TRBV19 and TRBJ1-5; tentative D call: TRBD1 (6 bases). Germline V gives CDR1 LNHDA, CDR2 SQIVND (reference sequence). This CDR3 comprises 18 residues. V gave up 5 bases and J gave up 5 bases, with 25 bases separating them. CDR3 protein: CASSFGAGEGVSDQPQHF. The CDR3 coding sequence is TGTGCCAGTAGTTTTGGGGCAGGGGAAGGAGTAAGTGATCAGCCCCAGCATTTT.

This sequence joins TRBV3-1 (or the pseudogene TRBV3-2) and TRBJ1-2; a weak D match, TRBD1 (5 bases). Between the trimmed V and J ends, which lost 10 bases and 3 bases, there was a span of 9 bases. CDR3 size: 11 residues. Germline V lookup: CDR1 LGHDT, CDR2 YNNKEL (reference sequence). Written as DNA, the CDR3 is TGTGCCACTCAAGGGGACTATGGCTACACCTTC. Its translation: CATQGDYGYTF.

The V gene is TRBV10-3, the J gene TRBJ2-5; 9 bases are shared with TRBD2. With 6 bases clipped from V and 0 bases from J, the junction kept 2 bases outside the gene matches. The CDR3 sequence is 14 residues long. From germline, CDR1 is ENHRY and CDR2 SYGVKD. The CDR3 loop reads CAISSGGNQETQYF. The CDR3 DNA is TGTGCCATCAGCAGCGGGGGGAACCAAGAGACCCAGTACTTC.